This T cell receptor beta chain originates from a study of T cell responses to AZD1222 COVID-19 vaccine. Repertoires were generated with immunoSEQ multiplex PCR, while TCRdb's copy carries only in-frame clones and drops some. The profile shows about 98,000 clones, around 90% of them singletons. With 4 bases clipped from V and 5 bases from J, the junction kept 10 bases outside the gene matches. This CDR3 is built from 16 residues. CDR1 and CDR2 from the germline V gene are LGHNA and YSLEER. The material was peripheral blood, obtained on day 0 of AZD1222 vaccination. The J gene is TRBJ2-7, the V gene TRBV4-3; 11 nucleotides match TRBD1. The TCR comes from an adult in good health. The DNA for the CDR3 is TGCGCCAGCAGCCGGAGTTGGGACAGGGGGTTCCACGAGCAGTACTTC. It specifies CASSRSWDRGFHEQYF.